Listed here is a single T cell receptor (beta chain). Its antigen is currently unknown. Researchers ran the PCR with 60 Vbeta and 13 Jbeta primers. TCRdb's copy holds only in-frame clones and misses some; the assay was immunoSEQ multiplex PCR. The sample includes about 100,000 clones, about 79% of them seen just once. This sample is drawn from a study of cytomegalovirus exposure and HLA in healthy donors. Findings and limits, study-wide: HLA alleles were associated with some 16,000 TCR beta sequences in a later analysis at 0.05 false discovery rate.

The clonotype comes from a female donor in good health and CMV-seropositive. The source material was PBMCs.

Here the CDR3 reads CASSRHRTSGGTYNEQFF. In nucleotides, the CDR3 is TGTGCCAGCAGCCGGCATAGGACTAGCGGGGGGACCTACAATGAGCAGTTCTTC. The chain joins TRBV5-8 to TRBJ2-1; 14 bases agree with TRBD2. Germline V gene lookup returns CDR1 SGHTS and CDR2 YDEGEE. V gave up 4 bases and J gave up 2 bases; unmatched junction bases: 8. The CDR3 is made up of 18 amino acids. The entire variable domain, with the rest obtained from reference TRBV5-8 and TRBJ2-1, is as follows: EAGVTQSPTHLIKTRGQQATLRCSPISGHTSVYWYQQALGLGLQFLLWYDEGEERNRGNFPPRFSGRQFPNYSSELNVNALELEDSALYLCASSRHRTSGGTYNEQFFGPGTRLTVL.